This T cell receptor (beta chain) was profiled in a study of siplizumab effects on memory and regulatory T cells (dated by TCRdb to the late 2010s). Describing the broader study: The study looked at the effect of siplizumab, an anti-CD2 antibody, on alloreactive T-cell subsets in allogeneic mixed lymphocyte reactions made from human PBMCs. Here is what the overall study found, with its caveats: Unstimulated naive T cells appeared more diverse than memory T cells, and naive cells seemed to contribute substantially to the alloresponse. The cumulative frequency of alloreactive sequences that could be traced back to unstimulated CD4+ memory T cells was significantly reduced by siplizumab. Sequences below about 10^-5 frequency were poorly captured, so only a minor fraction of alloreactive clones could be mapped to unstimulated subsets. For roughly 80-96% of proliferating CD4+ or CD8+ clones, no naive or memory phenotype could be assigned. Of the alloreactive CD4+ clones that could be mapped, the Treg-derived share averaged around 70% with siplizumab compared with about 27% in control reactions. No functional confirmation was obtained for the suppressive function of proliferating Tregs from siplizumab cultures.

To note about this clone: What antigen it recognizes has not been identified. Base qualities are not provided; no much larger clone lies one nucleotide away.

The library was obtained by the immunoSEQ multiplex PCR assay. Some 1.1 x 10^5 TCR templates per sample were assayed by the deep sequencing platform. Genomic DNA extracted from sorted T cells was used for TCRbeta CDR3 sequencing. As for the authors' bioinformatics: The R programming language was used for the clonal analysis of the TCRbeta CDR3 data. Comparing unstimulated samples against CFSE-low samples taken after the reaction was how alloreactive CD4+ and CD8+ clones were defined. Regulatory or non-regulatory origin was assigned to alloreactive CD4+ clones by matching of sequences to sorted unstimulated Treg and non-Treg repertoires. The immuneACCESS repertoire file appears here via TCRdb, limited to in-frame rearrangements. These files lack a portion of the clones; in checked studies, under half of the deficit traces to unresolved V genes, and the cause of the others is not known. V and J calls and clone size are given by that table; D and trimming were obtained from the DNA. Present in this sample are 100,000 or so clones, around 93% of which were seen just once. The ten largest clones take up around 0.29% of the sample.

Sorted unstimulated T cells, along with proliferating T cells recovered from mixed lymphocyte reactions, underwent TCRbeta CDR3 sequencing. Fresh whole blood from under 13 HLA-typed healthy donors was used as the source from which PBMCs were isolated. CDR1 and CDR2 are read off the germline V gene as SGHTA and FQGNSA. From cysteine to phenylalanine, the CDR3 is 13 amino acids long. This entry keeps only the CDR3 DNA: 39 bases, framed from base 1. V has 5 bases trimmed and J has 5 bases trimmed; junction bases matching no gene number 5. The TCR comes from a human donor in good health. The sample consisted of CD4+ T cells sorted from blood. This sequence uses TRBV7-2 and TRBJ2-5; 7 nucleotides in the junction match TRBD1. The CDR3 region has the sequence CASSQNRGETQYF. At the DNA level, the sequence is TGTGCCAGCAGCCAAAACAGGGGTGAGACCCAGTACTTC.